What follows are 19 T cell receptor beta chains derived from one specimen sequenced in a study of T cells in localized non-small cell lung cancer (dated by TCRdb to about 2020). Library creation used the immunoSEQ multiplex PCR assay. What TCRdb holds here is the immuneACCESS table cut down to in-frame rearrangements. Part of the clones is not present; checked against another copy, under half of the missing clones reflect an unresolved V gene, and the others are unexplained. Present in this sample are around 94,000 clones, about nine tenths of which were seen just once. The top ten constitute 15% of the sample. The sequenced sample was peripheral blood, obtained before any cancer treatment. The receptors shown here come from a man aged 40-75 years with stage I squamous cell lung carcinoma.

The chain joins TRBV15 to TRBJ2-7; D is tentatively TRBD1 or TRBD2 (6 bases each). V lost 0 bases, J lost 5 bases, and 14 bases lay in between. There are 15 residues in the CDR3. Germline CDR1 reads LNHNV; CDR2 reads YYDKDF (reference sequence). The CDR3 sequence: CATSRDIGGPHEQYF. For the CDR3, the DNA is TGTGCCACCAGCAGAGATATAGGGGGGCCCCACGAGCAGTACTTC.

The chain joins TRBV28 to TRBJ2-1; TRBD1 matches at 8 bases. The CDR3 contains 18 residues. The J segment lost 1 base and the V segment lost 5 bases, leaving 13 bases of the junction unmatched. CDR1 is MDHEN, CDR2 SYDVKM, per germline. The CDR3 sequence is CASSILKQGVWSYNEQFF. CDR3 nucleotides: TGTGCCAGCAGTATTCTCAAACAGGGGGTCTGGTCCTACAATGAGCAGTTCTTC.

V is TRBV7-2 and J is TRBJ1-2, with D possibly matching TRBD1 (5 bases). Looked up from germline, CDR1 is SGHTA and CDR2 is FQGNSA. V lost 5 bases, J lost 8 bases, and 9 bases lay in between. The CDR3 runs 11 residues. The CDR3 bases are TGTGCCAGCAGCCTCAGGGACGGCTACACCTTC. This gives the protein CASSLRDGYTF.

The rearrangement uses TRBV2 and TRBJ1-2; 9 bases match TRBD1. J was trimmed by 7 bases and V by 4 bases; bases with no gene match: 7. The germline V gene encodes CDR1 SNHLY and CDR2 FYNNEI. The CDR3 runs 14 residues. The CDR3 bases are TGTGCCAGCAGTGGAACAGGGGGCTCTTTTGGCTACACCTTC. Protein: CASSGTGGSFGYTF.

The chain uses TRBV5-1 and TRBJ1-6; tentatively, D is TRBD1 (5 bases). Germline CDR1 reads SGHRS; CDR2 reads YFSETQ. The CDR3 length is 20 residues. V lost 1 base and J 0 bases, leaving 20 bases between the germline ends. As DNA, the CDR3 is TGCGCCAGCAGCTTGACAGGAGGTCCCTCGGGAGGCTCCTATAATTCACCCCTCCACTTT. Its translation: CASSLTGGPSGGSYNSPLHF.

The chain carries TRBV5-1 and TRBJ1-2; 7 positions agree with TRBD1. V shed 4 bases and J 7 bases; nucleotides not matched to a gene: 13. CDR1 and CDR2 (germline): SGHRS, YFSETQ. The CDR3 totals 15 residues. This CDR3 reads CASSLEPGQLSGYTF. The CDR3 nucleotides read TGCGCCAGCAGCCTCGAACCGGGACAGCTTTCTGGCTACACCTTC.

The V and J genes are TRBV7-2 and TRBJ2-7, with a weak D call TRBD2 (5 bases). Germline CDR1 SGHTA, CDR2 FQGNSA. This CDR3 contains 15 residues. The V and J ends lost 5 bases and 1 base respectively, with 15 bases between them. CDR3 in amino acids: CASSPRRGRSYEQYF. CDR3 DNA sequence: TGTGCCAGCAGCCCAAGACGGGGAAGGTCCTACGAGCAGTACTTC.

The chain carries TRBV5-1 and TRBJ1-2; TRBD1 agrees at 10 bases. The germline gives CDR1 SGHRS, CDR2 YFSETQ. V shed 5 bases and J 7 bases; nucleotides not matched to a gene: 8. This CDR3 comprises 14 residues. The CDR3 spells CASSTPGQGSGYTF. The CDR3 DNA sequence: TGCGCCAGCAGTACACCGGGACAGGGGTCTGGCTACACCTTC.

This rearrangement joins TRBV7-9 to TRBJ2-6; possible D gene TRBD1, 5 bases. The V end was cut by 6 bases, the J end by 0 bases, with 9 bases between. Germline-derived CDR1 and CDR2 are SEHNR and FQNEAQ (reference sequence). The CDR3 is made up of 15 amino acids. CDR3 sequence (DNA): TGTGCCAGCAGACCAGGGTCCTCTGGGGCCAACGTCCTGACTTTC. This encodes CASRPGSSGANVLTF.

This clone was seen a handful of times. J is TRBJ1-1 and V is TRBV29-1; no firm D call. The length of the CDR3 is 13 residues. Germline CDR1 SQVTM, CDR2 ANQGSEA. Trimming pared 6 bases from V and 0 bases from J, leaving 11 bases between. The DNA for the CDR3 is TGCAGCGTCGAGACACGGTTGAACACTGAAGCTTTCTTT. It yields the protein CSVETRLNTEAFF.

The chain links TRBV28 to TRBJ2-7; D might be TRBD2 (7 bases). The ends were cut back, 6 bases at V and 2 bases at J, with 14 bases in the middle. CDR3 size: 14 residues. Germline V gene data show CDR1 as MDHEN and CDR2 as SYDVKM. The CDR3 coding sequence is TGTGCCAGCAGCCAGGGAGGGGGTACCTACGAGCAGTACTTC. Translation gives CASSQGGGTYEQYF.

The rearrangement uses TRBV2 and TRBJ2-6; D ambiguous. V dropped 3 bases and J dropped 0 bases, with 3 bases sitting between them. This CDR3 comprises 14 residues. CDR1 is SNHLY, CDR2 FYNNEI, per germline. CDR3 DNA: TGTGCCAGCAGTGAGCACTCTGGGGCCAACGTCCTGACTTTC. The encoded protein is CASSEHSGANVLTF.

V and J are TRBV11-1 and TRBJ2-1; D perhaps matches TRBD2 (6 bases). V lost 5 bases and J 3 bases, leaving 14 bases between the germline ends. The CDR3 length is 15 residues. In germline, CDR1 is SGHAT, CDR2 FQDESV (reference sequence). The CDR3 region is CASSPHGGNYNEQFF. CDR3 DNA sequence: TGTGCCAGCAGCCCGCATGGGGGGAACTACAATGAGCAGTTCTTC.

The chain combines TRBV6-5 with TRBJ1-2, with D unresolved. This CDR3 contains 13 residues. Germline lookup yields CDR1 MNHEY and CDR2 SVGAGI. Trimming pared 6 bases from V and 7 bases from J, leaving 15 bases between. CDR3 in DNA: TGTGCCAGCAGACCAACCAGGAGGTCTGGCTACACCTTC. Translated: CASRPTRRSGYTF.

The chain links TRBV5-1 to TRBJ1-6, with D uncertain. The germline V gene encodes CDR1 SGHRS and CDR2 YFSETQ. The CDR3 length is 13 residues. Trimming pared 7 bases from V and 8 bases from J, leaving 13 bases between. In DNA, the CDR3 is TGCGCCAGCCAGGATAATTTGGATTCACCCCTCCACTTT. Translation: CASQDNLDSPLHF.

V and J are TRBV25-1 and TRBJ1-4; D is unclear. The CDR3 has 14 residues. Trimming cost V 1 base and J 4 bases, with 7 bases left between them. CDR1 and CDR2 from the germline V gene are MGHDK and SYGVNS. The DNA for the CDR3 is TGTGCCAGCAGTGAATTAGGGCGTAATGAAAAACTGTTTTTT. This translates into CASSELGRNEKLFF.

This clone has just one count. This rearrangement joins TRBV19 to TRBJ1-5; 7 bases agree with TRBD1. The V gene end was trimmed by 5 bases and the J gene end by 0 bases; junction bases not matched to a gene: 7. The V gene's germline CDR1 is LNHDA and CDR2 SQIVND (reference sequence). The CDR3 runs to 16 residues. This chain's CDR3 is CASSPPQGYSNQPQHF. The CDR3 nucleotides read TGTGCCAGTAGTCCTCCACAGGGGTATAGCAATCAGCCCCAGCATTTT.

The V and J genes are TRBV28 and TRBJ1-4, with TRBD1 as a possible D gene (6 bases). Trimming removed 2 bases from V and 8 bases from J, with 18 bases in between. Germline CDR1 is MDHEN and CDR2 is SYDVKM. CDR3 length: 16 residues. The CDR3 coding sequence is TGTGCCAGCAGTTTACCCAGGTCCAGGGGCCTGGAAAAACTGTTTTTT. This sequence encodes CASSLPRSRGLEKLFF. Full variable domain (remainder filled in from reference TRBV28 and TRBJ1-4): DVKVTQSSRYLVKRTGEKVFLECVQDMDHENMFWYRQDPGLGLRLIYFSYDVKMKEKGDIPEGYSVSREKKERFSLILESASTNQTSMYLCASSLPRSRGLEKLFFGSGTQLSVL.

This chain joins TRBV5-1 and TRBJ2-3; D possibly matches TRBD1 or TRBD2 (5 bases each). CDR1 is SGHRS, CDR2 YFSETQ, per germline. V dropped 3 bases and J dropped 6 bases, with 8 bases sitting between them. The CDR3 loop spans 12 amino acids. DNA of the CDR3: TGCGCCAGCAGCTACGAGGGGGATACGCAGTATTTT. Amino acid sequence: CASSYEGDTQYF.